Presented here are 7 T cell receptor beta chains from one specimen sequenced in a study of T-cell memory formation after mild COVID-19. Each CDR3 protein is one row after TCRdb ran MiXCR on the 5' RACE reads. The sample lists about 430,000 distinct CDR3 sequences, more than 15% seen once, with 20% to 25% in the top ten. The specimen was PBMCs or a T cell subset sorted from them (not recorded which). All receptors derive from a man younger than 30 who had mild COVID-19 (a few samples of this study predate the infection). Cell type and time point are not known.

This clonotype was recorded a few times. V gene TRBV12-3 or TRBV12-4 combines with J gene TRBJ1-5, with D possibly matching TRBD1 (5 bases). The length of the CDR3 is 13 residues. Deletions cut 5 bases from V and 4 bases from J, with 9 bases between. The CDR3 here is CASSTSGNQPQHF. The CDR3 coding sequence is TGTGCCAGCAGTACCTCAGGGAATCAGCCCCAGCATTTT.

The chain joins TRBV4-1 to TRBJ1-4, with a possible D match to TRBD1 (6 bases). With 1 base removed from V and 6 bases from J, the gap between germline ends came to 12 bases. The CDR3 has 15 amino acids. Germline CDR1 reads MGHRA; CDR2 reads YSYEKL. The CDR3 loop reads CASSQAGAGDEKLFF. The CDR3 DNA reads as TGCGCCAGCAGCCAAGCAGGCGCAGGGGATGAAAAACTGTTTTTT.

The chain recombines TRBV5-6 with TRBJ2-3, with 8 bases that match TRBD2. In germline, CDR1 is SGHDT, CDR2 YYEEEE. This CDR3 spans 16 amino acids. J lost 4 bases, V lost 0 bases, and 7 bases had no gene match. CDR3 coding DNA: TGTGCCAGCAGCTTGGTGGCCGGGGGGGGACCAGATACGCAGTATTTT. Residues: CASSLVAGGGPDTQYF.

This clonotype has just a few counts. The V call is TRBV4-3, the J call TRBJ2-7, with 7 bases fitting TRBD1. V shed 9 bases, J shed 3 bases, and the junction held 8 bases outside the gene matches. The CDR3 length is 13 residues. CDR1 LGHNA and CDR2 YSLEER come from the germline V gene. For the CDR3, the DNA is TGCGCCAGTTCCCGGGACAGAGACTACGAGCAGTACTTC. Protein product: CASSRDRDYEQYF.

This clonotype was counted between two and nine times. The CDR3 reads CSASYANYGYTF. CDR3 sequence (DNA): TGCAGTGCTAGCTACGCTAACTATGGCTACACCTTC. This chain joins TRBV20-1 and TRBJ1-2; D unclear. Trimming removed 3 bases from V and 0 bases from J, with 5 bases in between. Germline V CDR1 and CDR2: DFQATT, SNEGSKA (reference sequence). The CDR3 has 12 residues.

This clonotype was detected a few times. The CDR3 DNA follows: TGCAGCGTCCCCGCCAGGGGGACTGAAGCTTTCTTT. Its translation: CSVPARGTEAFF. The V and J genes are TRBV29-1 and TRBJ1-1, with 7 nucleotides matching TRBD1. V lost 6 bases and J lost 5; bases outside the gene matches: 6. Germline CDR1 reads SQVTM; CDR2 reads ANQGSEA. The CDR3 length is 12 residues.

The CDR3: CASLGGATGELFF. The CDR3 DNA is TGTGCCAGCTTGGGCGGCGCCACCGGGGAGCTGTTTTTT. The chain uses TRBV6-6 and TRBJ2-2, with unresolved D. V shed 8 bases and J shed 4 bases, with 11 bases lying between them. Germline V lookup: CDR1 MNHNY, CDR2 SVGAGI (reference sequence). The CDR3 consists of 13 residues.